The rows below give T cell receptor beta chains drawn from one sample of a study of cytomegalovirus exposure and HLA in healthy donors. Sequencing was performed with immunoSEQ multiplex PCR; in TCRdb, only in-frame clones are kept and a portion is missing. The sample records about 200,000 clones, 70% to 80% being singletons. Sequenced sample: PBMCs. All receptors come from a male donor in good health and CMV-seropositive. The CDR3 runs from the conserved cysteine through the conserved F or W. D genes are given only for firm matches. Some rows have no size entry. The others give once, few or many, or a class for an expanded clone.

v_gene	d_gene	j_gene	abundance	CDR3aa	CDR3nt
TRBV7-6	NA	TRBJ2-7	NA	CASSPGGSGYYEQYF	TGTGCCAGCAGCCCGGGTGGAAGCGGTTACTACGAGCAGTACTTC
TRBV28	NA	TRBJ1-5	NA	CASSKQGRANQPQHF	TGTGCCAGCAGCAAACAGGGTAGGGCAAATCAGCCCCAGCATTTT
TRBV19	TRBD2	TRBJ2-7	NA	CASSIGASGRYEQYF	TGTGCCAGTAGTATAGGGGCTAGCGGCCGTTACGAGCAGTACTTC
TRBV9	NA	TRBJ1-1	NA	CASSVKGLNTEAFF	TGTGCCAGCAGCGTAAAGGGGCTGAACACTGAAGCTTTCTTT
TRBV18	NA	TRBJ2-5	few	CASSPPGGAQGETQYF	TGTGCCAGCTCACCACCTGGTGGGGCCCAGGGGGAGACCCAGTACTTC
TRBV6-1	NA	TRBJ2-1	few	CASSALAASYNEQFF	TGTGCCAGCAGTGCCCTAGCCGCCTCCTACAATGAGCAGTTCTTC
TRBV5-6	NA	TRBJ1-3	NA	CASSLSGIGGLTIYF	TGTGCCAGCAGCTTGAGTGGGATCGGCGGGCTAACCATATATTTT
TRBV5-1	TRBD1	TRBJ2-7	NA	CASTPVTGGSEQYF	TGCGCCAGTACCCCCGTGACAGGGGGCTCCGAGCAGTACTTC
TRBV7-2	TRBD2	TRBJ2-3	NA	CASSLTRGTTDTQYF	TGTGCCAGCAGCTTAACGCGGGGGACCACAGATACGCAGTATTTT
TRBV9	TRBD2	TRBJ2-3	NA	CASSSSGRVGDTQYF	TGTGCCAGCAGCTCCAGCGGGAGGGTTGGAGATACGCAGTATTTT
TRBV15	NA	TRBJ2-7	NA	CATSSSIGANEQYF	TGTGCCACCAGCAGTTCTATCGGAGCGAACGAGCAGTACTTC
TRBV7-3	TRBD2	TRBJ2-3	NA	CASSFGGGNTQYF	TGTGCCAGCAGCTTCGGGGGGGGAAATACGCAGTATTTT
TRBV7-3	TRBD1	TRBJ1-4	NA	CASSLTTTGVNEKLFF	TGTGCCAGCAGCTTAACGACGACAGGGGTCAATGAAAAACTGTTTTTT
TRBV7-2	TRBD2	TRBJ2-7	NA	CASSWTSGRVNEQYF	TGTGCCAGCAGCTGGACTAGCGGGAGGGTAAACGAGCAGTACTTC
TRBV7-2	NA	TRBJ1-1	NA	CASSLVVIVGRTEAFF	TGTGCCAGCAGCTTAGTAGTGATAGTGGGGCGCACTGAAGCTTTCTTT
TRBV18	NA	TRBJ2-1	NA	CASSPGAGSEQFF	TGTGCCAGCTCACCCGGGGCGGGGAGTGAGCAGTTCTTC
TRBV6-5	NA	TRBJ1-1	NA	CASRHKTEAFF	TGTGCCAGCAGACACAAAACTGAAGCTTTCTTT
TRBV19	NA	TRBJ2-5	NA	CASSMESGKETQYF	TGTGCCAGTAGTATGGAGAGCGGAAAAGAGACCCAGTACTTC
TRBV5-4	TRBD1	TRBJ1-1	few	CASSFRRQGAYTEAFF	TGTGCCAGCAGCTTCCGGCGACAGGGGGCGTACACTGAAGCTTTCTTT
TRBV7-6	NA	TRBJ1-1	NA	CASSDTVRQSSEAFF	TGTGCCAGCAGCGACACAGTTCGGCAGTCATCCGAAGCTTTCTTT
TRBV5-8	TRBD1	TRBJ2-7	NA	CASSAGTGIYEQYF	TGTGCCAGCAGCGCCGGGACAGGGATCTACGAGCAGTACTTC
TRBV9	NA	TRBJ1-1	NA	CASSVTGLDTEAFF	TGTGCCAGCAGCGTTACAGGGTTGGACACTGAAGCTTTCTTT
TRBV5-3	TRBD2	TRBJ2-7	NA	CARSLDGDGLVREYEQYF	TGTGCCAGAAGCTTGGACGGGGACGGTTTAGTGCGGGAGTACGAGCAGTACTTC
TRBV6-4	TRBD2	TRBJ2-2	NA	CASSVSLAGSNTGELFF	TGTGCCAGCAGTGTATCTCTAGCGGGCTCGAACACCGGGGAGCTGTTTTTT
TRBV11-3	TRBD1	TRBJ1-1	NA	CASSPGQGRTEAFF	TGTGCCAGCAGCCCGGGACAGGGTCGAACTGAAGCTTTCTTT
TRBV5-1	NA	TRBJ1-4	NA	CVSSSGNPNEKLFF	TGCGTCAGCAGCTCAGGGAACCCAAATGAAAAACTGTTTTTT
TRBV21-1	NA	TRBJ2-5	NA	CASSKALGSGGTQETQYF	TGTGCCAGCAGCAAAGCGCTCGGAAGCGGGGGGACCCAAGAGACCCAGTACTTC